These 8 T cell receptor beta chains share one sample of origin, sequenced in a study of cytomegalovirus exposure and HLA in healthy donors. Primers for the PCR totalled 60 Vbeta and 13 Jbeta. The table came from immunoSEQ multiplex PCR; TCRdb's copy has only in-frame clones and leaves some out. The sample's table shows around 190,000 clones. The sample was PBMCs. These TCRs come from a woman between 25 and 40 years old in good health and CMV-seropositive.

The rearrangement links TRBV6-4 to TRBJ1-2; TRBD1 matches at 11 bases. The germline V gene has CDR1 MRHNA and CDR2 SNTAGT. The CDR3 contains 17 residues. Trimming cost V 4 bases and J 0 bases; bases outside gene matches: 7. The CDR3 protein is CASSGSGQGAPNYGYTF. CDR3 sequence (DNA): TGTGCCAGCAGTGGCAGCGGACAGGGGGCCCCTAACTATGGCTACACCTTC.

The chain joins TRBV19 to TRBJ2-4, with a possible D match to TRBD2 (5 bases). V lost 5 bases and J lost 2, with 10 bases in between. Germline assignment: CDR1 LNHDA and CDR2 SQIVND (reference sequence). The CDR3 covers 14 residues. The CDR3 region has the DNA TGTGCCAGTAGTGAGGGATGGTCCAAAAACATTCAGTACTTC. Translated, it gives CASSEGWSKNIQYF. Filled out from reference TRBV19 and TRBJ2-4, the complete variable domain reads DGGITQSPKYLFRKEGQNVTLSCEQNLNHDAMYWYRQDPGQGLRLIYYSQIVNDFQKGDIAEGYSVSREKKESFPLTVTSAQKNPTAFYLCASSEGWSKNIQYFGAGTRLSVL.

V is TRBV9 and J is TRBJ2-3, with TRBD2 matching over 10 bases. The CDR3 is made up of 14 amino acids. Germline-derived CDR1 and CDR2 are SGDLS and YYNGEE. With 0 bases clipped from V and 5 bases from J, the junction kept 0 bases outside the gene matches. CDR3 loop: CASSVGLAGDTQYF. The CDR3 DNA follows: TGTGCCAGCAGCGTAGGACTAGCGGGAGATACGCAGTATTTT.

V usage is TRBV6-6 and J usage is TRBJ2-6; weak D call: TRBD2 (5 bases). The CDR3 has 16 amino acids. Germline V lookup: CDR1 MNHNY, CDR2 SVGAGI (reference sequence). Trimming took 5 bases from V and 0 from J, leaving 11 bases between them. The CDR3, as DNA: TGTGCCAGCAGTGGGGAGCCTCTCTCTGGGGCCAACGTCCTGACTTTC. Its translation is CASSGEPLSGANVLTF.

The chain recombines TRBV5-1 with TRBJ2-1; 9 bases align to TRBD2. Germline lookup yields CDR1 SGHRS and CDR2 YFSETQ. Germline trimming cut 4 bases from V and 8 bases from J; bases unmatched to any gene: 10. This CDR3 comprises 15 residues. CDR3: CASSPSAGGLHEQFF. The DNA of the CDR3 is TGCGCCAGCAGCCCGTCGGCGGGGGGGCTCCATGAGCAGTTCTTC. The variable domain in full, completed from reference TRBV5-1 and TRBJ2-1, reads KAGVTQTPRYLIKTRGQQVTLSCSPISGHRSVSWYQQTPGQGLQFLFEYFSETQRNKGNFPGRFSGRQFSNSRSEMNVSTLELGDSALYLCASSPSAGGLHEQFFGPGTRLTVL.

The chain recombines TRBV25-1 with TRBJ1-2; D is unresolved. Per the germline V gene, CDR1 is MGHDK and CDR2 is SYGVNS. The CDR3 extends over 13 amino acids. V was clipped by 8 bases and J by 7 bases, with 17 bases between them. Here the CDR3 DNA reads TGTGCCAGCCTCCGTGAGTCTTCAGGTGGCTACACCTTC. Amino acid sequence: CASLRESSGGYTF.

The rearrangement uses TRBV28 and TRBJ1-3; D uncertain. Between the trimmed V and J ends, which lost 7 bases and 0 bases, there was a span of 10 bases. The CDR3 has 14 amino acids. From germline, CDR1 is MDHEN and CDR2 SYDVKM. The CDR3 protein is CASNQESSGNTIYF. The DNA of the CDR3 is TGTGCCAGCAATCAGGAAAGCTCTGGAAACACCATATATTTT.

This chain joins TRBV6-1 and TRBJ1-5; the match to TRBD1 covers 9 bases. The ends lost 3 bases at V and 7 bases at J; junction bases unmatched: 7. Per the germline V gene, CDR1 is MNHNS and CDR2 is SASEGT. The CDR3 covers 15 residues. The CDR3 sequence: CASSDSDRGNQPQHF. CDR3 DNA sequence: TGTGCCAGCAGTGACTCCGACAGGGGGAACCAGCCCCAGCATTTT.